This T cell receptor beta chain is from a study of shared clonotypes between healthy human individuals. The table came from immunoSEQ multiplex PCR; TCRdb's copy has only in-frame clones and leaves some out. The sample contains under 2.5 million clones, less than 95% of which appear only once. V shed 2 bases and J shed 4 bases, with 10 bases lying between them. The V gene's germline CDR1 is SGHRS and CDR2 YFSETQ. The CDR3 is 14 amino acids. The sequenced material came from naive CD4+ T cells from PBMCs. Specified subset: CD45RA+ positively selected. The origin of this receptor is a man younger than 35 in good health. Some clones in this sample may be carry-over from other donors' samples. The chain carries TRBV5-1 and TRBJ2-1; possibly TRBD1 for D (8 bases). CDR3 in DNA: TGCGCCAGCAGCTTACAGGGGGGGTACAATGAGCAGTTCTTC. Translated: CASSLQGGYNEQFF.